Below, one T cell receptor beta chain is given with its context. Its antigen is unidentified. A much bigger clone sits one base away, suggesting this may be a read error. The CDR3 sequence is 17 residues long. The germline V gene encodes CDR1 MGHDK and CDR2 SYGVNS. The junction had 11 bases not matched to a gene; V was cut back by 4 bases and J by 4 bases. The sample belongs to a study of response to subunit inactivated influenza vaccine. Study observations and caveats: Authors suggested each seasonal flu vaccination may recruit only limited numbers of new T cells.

TCRdb called the RT-PCR reads again in MiXCR, with one record for every CDR3 protein. The repertoire holds about 650,000 distinct CDR3 sequences, with roughly 14% as singletons. The sample here was PBMCs from blood, taken roughly 12 days after vaccination. The chain couples TRBV25-1 to TRBJ2-1; 9 bases map to TRBD1. The origin of this receptor is a man aged 50-59 years who received an inactivated influenza vaccine. CDR3 DNA sequence: TGTGCCAGCAGTGGCACCCCCGGGACAGGGTTATACAATGAGCAGTTCTTC. This encodes CASSGTPGTGLYNEQFF.